Below, one T cell receptor beta chain is given with its context. Its antigen is still unknown. An end of the junction differs from the germline gene, which may be a read error. CDR1 is SNHLY and CDR2 is FYNNEI in the germline V gene. CDR3 length: 13 amino acids. Sequenced by immunoSEQ multiplex PCR; TCRdb stores in-frame clones only, minus some. The top ten clones hold more than 2.5% of a sample with more than 100,000 clones, 85% to 95% of them seen once. The data are from a study of graft-versus-host responses after intestinal transplantation. Overall study context: Transplant recipients had multivisceral, liver-intestinal, or isolated intestinal grafts. Anti-thymocyte globulin was used for induction in all recipients, who then took tacrolimus and steroids for roughly three years.

Sequenced material: unstimulated CD8+ T cells sorted from spleen or lymph node cells, taken before intestinal transplant. The rearrangement links TRBV2 to TRBJ2-5, with D perhaps matching TRBD1 (6 bases). The receptor was derived from a human donor who received an intestinal transplant. The CDR3 DNA is TGTGCCAGCAGGGAAGGACAGCAAGAGACCCAGTACTTC. Its translation is CASREGQQETQYF.